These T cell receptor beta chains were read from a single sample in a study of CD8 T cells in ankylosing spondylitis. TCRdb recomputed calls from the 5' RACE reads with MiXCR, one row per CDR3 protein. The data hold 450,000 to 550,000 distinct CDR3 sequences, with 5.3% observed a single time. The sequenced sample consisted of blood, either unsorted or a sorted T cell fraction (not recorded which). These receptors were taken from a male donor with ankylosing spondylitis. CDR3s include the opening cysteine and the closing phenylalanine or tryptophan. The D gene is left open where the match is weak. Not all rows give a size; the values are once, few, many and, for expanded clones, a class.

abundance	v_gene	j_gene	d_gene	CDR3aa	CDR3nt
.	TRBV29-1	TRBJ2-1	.	CSVEGAGQVRNEQFF	TGCAGCGTTGAGGGGGCAGGGCAAGTTCGAAATGAGCAGTTCTTC
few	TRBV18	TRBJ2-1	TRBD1	CASSPRTGGYNEQFF	TGTGCCAGCTCACCACGCACAGGGGGGTACAATGAGCAGTTCTTC
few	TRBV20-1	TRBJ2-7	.	CSARDQNYEQYF	TGCAGTGCTAGAGACCAGAACTACGAGCAGTACTTC
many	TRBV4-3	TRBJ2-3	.	CASSKLTGAHADTQYF	TGCGCCAGCAGCAAACTCACAGGAGCGCACGCAGATACGCAGTATTTT
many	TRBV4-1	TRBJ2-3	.	CASSQGTGRDGDTQYF	TGCGCCAGCAGCCAAGGGACAGGGAGGGACGGGGATACGCAGTATTTT
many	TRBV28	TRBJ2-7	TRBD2	CASSLGSGGSYEQYF	TGTGCCAGCAGTTTAGGTAGCGGGGGGTCCTACGAGCAGTACTTC
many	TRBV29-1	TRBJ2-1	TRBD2	CSVVFWASGGAPEQFF	TGCAGCGTTGTCTTCTGGGCTAGCGGGGGGGCCCCTGAGCAGTTCTTC
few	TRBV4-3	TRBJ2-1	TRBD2	CASSLPGETSGPTNEQFF	TGCGCCAGCAGCCTTCCCGGGGAGACTAGCGGGCCTACTAATGAGCAGTTCTTC
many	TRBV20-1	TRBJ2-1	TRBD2	CSQAGGSYNEQFF	TGCAGCCAGGCGGGGGGCTCCTACAATGAGCAGTTCTTC
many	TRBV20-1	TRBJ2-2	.	CSASGTPANTGELFF	TGCAGTGCTAGTGGTACCCCAGCGAACACCGGGGAGCTGTTTTTT
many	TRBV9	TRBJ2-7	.	CASSGGEQSLYEQYF	TGCGCCAGCAGCGGAGGGGAACAAAGCCTCTACGAGCAGTACTTC
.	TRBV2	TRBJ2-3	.	CASSEFTDTQYF	TGTGCCAGCAGCGAGTTTACAGATACGCAGTATTTT
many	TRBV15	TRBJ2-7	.	CATSRDRTLLGDEQYF	TGTGCCACCAGCAGAGATCGCACCCTCTTAGGAGACGAGCAGTACTTC
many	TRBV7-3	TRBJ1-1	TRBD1	CASSLRTGVGLGTEAFF	TGTGCCAGCAGCCTCCGGACAGGGGTTGGGCTAGGCACTGAAGCTTTCTTT
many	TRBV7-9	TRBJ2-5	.	CASTLAQETQYF	TGTGCCAGCACCCTGGCCCAAGAGACCCAGTACTTC
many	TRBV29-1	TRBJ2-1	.	CSVVGAQSSYNEQFF	TGCAGCGTAGTCGGGGCACAAAGCTCCTACAATGAGCAGTTCTTC
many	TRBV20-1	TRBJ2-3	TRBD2	CSVLAGGQKDTQYF	TGCAGTGTATTAGCGGGGGGGCAAAAAGATACGCAGTATTTT
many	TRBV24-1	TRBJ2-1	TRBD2	CATSDFTTSGGNEQFF	TGTGCCACCAGTGATTTTACGACTAGCGGGGGGAATGAGCAGTTCTTC
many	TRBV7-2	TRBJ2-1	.	CASSLGGGATYNEQFF	TGTGCCAGCAGCTTAGGGGGCGGGGCAACTTACAATGAGCAGTTCTTC
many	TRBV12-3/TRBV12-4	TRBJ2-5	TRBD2	CASTTIGLAGGPEETQYF	TGTGCCAGCACCACAATTGGGCTAGCGGGGGGGCCGGAGGAGACCCAGTACTTC
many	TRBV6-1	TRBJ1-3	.	CASRTGQSGNTIYF	TGTGCCAGCCGCACAGGCCAGTCTGGAAACACCATATATTTT
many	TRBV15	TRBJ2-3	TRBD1	CATSNDRVVGDTQYF	TGTGCCACTTCTAACGACAGGGTAGTTGGAGATACGCAGTATTTT